This T cell receptor (beta chain) was documented in a study of beta chain features in type 1 diabetes. cDNA synthesis used the whole RNA isolate, giving expressed TCRB sequences. Clones were sequenced by immunoSEQ multiplex PCR, and TCRdb holds only the in-frame ones, with some missing. The sample contains approximately 250,000 clones, over 12% of which appear only once. Germline values: CDR1 MNHEY, CDR2 SMNVEV (reference sequence). The CDR3 extends over 15 amino acids. V was pared by 3 bases and J by 1 base, with 2 bases of the junction left unmatched. The TCR was taken from a woman aged 40 to 50 in good health. The J gene is TRBJ2-1, the V gene TRBV27; 8 nucleotides align to TRBD1. The sequenced sample was naive CD4+ T cells from blood. This CDR3 reads CASSFRGQSYNEQFF. CDR3 sequence (DNA): TGTGCCAGCAGTTTCAGGGGGCAGTCCTACAATGAGCAGTTCTTC.